This TCR beta chain emerged from a study of technical replicates of blood from a handful of donors. Losses at the gene ends were 6 bases for V and 4 bases for J; bases not matched to a gene: 13. CDR3 length: 16 residues. Per the germline V gene, CDR1 is SNHLY and CDR2 is FYNNEI. Assay: immunoSEQ multiplex PCR; the TCRdb copy retains only in-frame clones and omits some. The sample consists of around 67,000 clones, over 95% of them appearing once. The sequencing sample was made of T cells isolated from PBMCs. V is TRBV2 and J is TRBJ2-3; 7 positions match TRBD2. The receptor was derived from a human donor in good health. CDR3 sequence reads: CASRAPAGREADTQYF. For the CDR3, the DNA is TGTGCCAGCAGGGCCCCAGCGGGAAGGGAGGCAGATACGCAGTATTTT.